This T cell receptor beta chain was captured in a study of blood T cell repertoires in COVID-19 (dated by TCRdb to about 2020). Study-level background: The collaborator samples originated in the United States, Italy and Spain and spanned the acute and convalescent phases of COVID-19. The material from the prospective study consisted of cDNA or gDNA derived from T cells, B-cell-depleted T cells, or PBMCs. Deeply sampled blood TCRbeta repertoires from subjects exposed to, actively infected with, or recovered from COVID-19 were included in the dataset. The repertoires were made available in a free public database intended to serve as a resource for research on the immune response to SARS-CoV-2. The samples were drawn from the first 160 participants of the ongoing ImmuneRACE study and from some 1,300 subjects provided by 6 global collaborators. The sample metadata nearly always contained a de-identified subject ID, COVID-19 status, age in years and sex. Where HLA class I and class II types were available, the types were taken from metadata supplied by the sample provider, not from assay-based typing. Broader findings and caveats from the paper: Clinical and demographic metadata were provided uncurated, with the amount varying by source and participant.

V and J are truncated by 5 bases and 0 bases respectively, leaving an intervening sequence of 11 bases. From the cysteine through the phenylalanine, the CDR3 covers 14 amino acids. The kept DNA is CDR3 alone, 42 bases in frame from the first base. The germline V gene provides CDR1 SGHRS and CDR2 YFSETQ. Enrolling through a virtual design, the prospective study's participants ranged in age from about 18 to 89 years and lived across 24 United States geographic areas. In the prospective study, participants were assigned to cohorts based on the clinical history participants reported in a screening survey and a study questionnaire. Recovered participants in ImmuneRACE Cohort 3 were defined by two consecutive negative NP/OP PCR tests, clearance by a healthcare professional, or resolution of symptoms. Each participant in the prospective study had whole blood, serum and a nasopharyngeal or oropharyngeal swab collected by mobile phlebotomists. Prospective study participants could optionally give additional blood draws and questionnaires over an approximately two-month period. Blood samples from the prospective study were shipped frozen or at room temperature prior to DNA extraction.

Comment on this clone: The target of this receptor is not known. Base qualities were left out, and no much larger clone turns up one base away.

TCRbeta CDR3 regions were amplified from genomic DNA by means of the immunoSEQ Assay, a bias-controlled multiplex PCR. Per the source publication's procedure: Nucleated cell counts per sample were estimated from amplification of reference gene primers within the assay. To quantify the absolute abundance of each unique TCRbeta CDR3 rearrangement, sequence reads were collapsed and filtered. For each sample, productive Simpson clonality was calculated by taking the square root of Simpson's diversity index across productive rearrangements. TCRdb re-hosts the immuneACCESS table, in-frame sequences only. Its copies lack some clones; in the studies checked, an unresolved V gene accounts for under half of them, and the cause for the rest is not known. That table is the source of V, J and clone size, and D and trimming were worked out from the DNA. The sample profile shows approximately 490,000 clones; around 90% of them were found once. The biggest ten clones account for 0.7% of the sample.

The specimen sequenced was PBMCs or T cells enriched from blood (not recorded which). The receptor was derived from a woman younger than 30 who had recovered from COVID-19. The rearrangement combines TRBV5-1 with TRBJ2-5; the D segment cannot be called with confidence. The DNA sequence is as follows: TGCGCCAGCAGAATATCCTCCTACCAAGAGACCCAGTACTTC. Translated, it reads CASRISSYQETQYF.